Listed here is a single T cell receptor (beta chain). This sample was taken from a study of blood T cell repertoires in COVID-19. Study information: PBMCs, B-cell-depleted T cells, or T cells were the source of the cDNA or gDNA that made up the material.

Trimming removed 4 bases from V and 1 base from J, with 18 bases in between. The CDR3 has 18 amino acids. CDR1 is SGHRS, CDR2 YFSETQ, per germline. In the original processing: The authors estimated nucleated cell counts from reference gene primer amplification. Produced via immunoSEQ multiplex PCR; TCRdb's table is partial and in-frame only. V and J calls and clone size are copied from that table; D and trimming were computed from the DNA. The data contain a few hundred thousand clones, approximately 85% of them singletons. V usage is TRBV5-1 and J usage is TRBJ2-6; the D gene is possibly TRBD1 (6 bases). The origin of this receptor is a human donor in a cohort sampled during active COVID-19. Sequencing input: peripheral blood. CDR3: CASSGAFYRDSGANVLTF. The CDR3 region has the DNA TGCGCCAGCAGCGGAGCTTTCTACAGGGATTCTGGGGCCAACGTCCTGACTTTC.